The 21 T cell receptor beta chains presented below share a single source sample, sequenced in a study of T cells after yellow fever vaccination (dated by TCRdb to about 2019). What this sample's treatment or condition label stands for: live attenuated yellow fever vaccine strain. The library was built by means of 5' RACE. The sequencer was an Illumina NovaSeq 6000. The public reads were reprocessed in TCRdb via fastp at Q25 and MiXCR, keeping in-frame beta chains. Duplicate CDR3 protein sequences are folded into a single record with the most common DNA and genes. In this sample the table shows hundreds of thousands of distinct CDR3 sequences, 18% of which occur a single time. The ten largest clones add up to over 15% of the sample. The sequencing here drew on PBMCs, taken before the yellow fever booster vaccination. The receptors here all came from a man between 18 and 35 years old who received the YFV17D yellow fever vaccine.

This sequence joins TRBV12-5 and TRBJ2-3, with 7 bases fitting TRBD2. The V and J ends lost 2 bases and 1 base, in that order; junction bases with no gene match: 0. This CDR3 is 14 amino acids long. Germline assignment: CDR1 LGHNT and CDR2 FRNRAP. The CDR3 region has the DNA TGTGCTAGTGGTTTGCGGGGGGGCACAGATACGCAGTATTTT. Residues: CASGLRGGTDTQYF. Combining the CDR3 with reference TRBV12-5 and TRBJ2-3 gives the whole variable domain DARVTQTPRHKVTEMGQEVTMRCQPILGHNTVFWYRQTMMQGLELLAYFRNRAPLDDSGMPKDRFSAEMPDATLATLKIQPSEPRDSAVYFCASGLRGGTDTQYFGPGTRLTVL.

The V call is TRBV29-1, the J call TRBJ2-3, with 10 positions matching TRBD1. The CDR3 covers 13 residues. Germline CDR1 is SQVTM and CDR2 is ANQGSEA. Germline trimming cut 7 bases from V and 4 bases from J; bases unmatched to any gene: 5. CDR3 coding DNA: TGCAGCGCCGGGGGACAGGGGTCAGATACGCAGTATTTT. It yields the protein CSAGGQGSDTQYF.

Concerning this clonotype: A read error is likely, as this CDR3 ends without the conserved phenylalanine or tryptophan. CDR3 amino acids: CASSLVTNTEAFL. CDR3 in DNA: TGTGCCAGCAGTTTGGTGACGAACACTGAAGCTTTCCTT. This chain joins TRBV6-5 and TRBJ1-1; D not resolved. V dropped 4 bases and J dropped 1 base, with 7 bases sitting between them. The CDR3 has 13 residues. Germline values: CDR1 MNHEY, CDR2 SVGAGI.

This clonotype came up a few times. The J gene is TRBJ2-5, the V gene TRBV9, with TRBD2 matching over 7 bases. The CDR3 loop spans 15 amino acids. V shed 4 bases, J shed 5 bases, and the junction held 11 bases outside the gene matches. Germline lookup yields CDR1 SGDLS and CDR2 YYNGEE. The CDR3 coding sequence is TGTGCCAGCAGCCCTTTAAGCGGGGCCGTGGAGACCCAGTACTTC. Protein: CASSPLSGAVETQYF.

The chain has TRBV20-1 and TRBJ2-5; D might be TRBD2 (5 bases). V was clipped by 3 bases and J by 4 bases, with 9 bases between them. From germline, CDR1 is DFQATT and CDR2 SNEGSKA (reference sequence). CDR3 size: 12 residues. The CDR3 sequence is CSARAGVETQYF. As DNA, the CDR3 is TGCAGTGCTAGGGCCGGGGTAGAGACCCAGTACTTC.

The CDR3 sequence is CATRINRDGTYEQYV. The CDR3 DNA reads TGTGCCACAAGAATTAACAGAGACGGGACCTACGAGCAGTACGTC. The genes are TRBV27 and TRBJ2-7, with a tentative D call TRBD2 (5 bases). The CDR3 consists of 15 residues. Trimming left V 10 bases short and J 2 bases short, with 21 bases between. The germline V gene encodes CDR1 MNHEY and CDR2 SMNVEV (reference sequence).

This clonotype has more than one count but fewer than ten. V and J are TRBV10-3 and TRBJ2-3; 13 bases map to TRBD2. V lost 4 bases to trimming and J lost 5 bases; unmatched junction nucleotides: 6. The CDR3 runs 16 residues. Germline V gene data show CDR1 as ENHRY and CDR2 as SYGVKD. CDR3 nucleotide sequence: TGTGCCATCAGTGGGACTAGCGGGGGACTGGGAGATACGCAGTATTTT. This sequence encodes CAISGTSGGLGDTQYF.

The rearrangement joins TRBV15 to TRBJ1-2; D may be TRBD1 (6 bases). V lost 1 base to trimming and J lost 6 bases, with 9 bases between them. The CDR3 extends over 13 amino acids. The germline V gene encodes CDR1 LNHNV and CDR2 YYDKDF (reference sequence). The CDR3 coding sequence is TGTGCCACCAGCAGAGTAGGGGGGAATGGCTACACCTTC. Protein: CATSRVGGNGYTF.

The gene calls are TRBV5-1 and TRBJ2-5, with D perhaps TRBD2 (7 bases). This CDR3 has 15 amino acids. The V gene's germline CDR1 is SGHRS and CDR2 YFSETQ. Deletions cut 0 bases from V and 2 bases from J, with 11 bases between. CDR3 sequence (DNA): TGCGCCAGCAGCTTGGGCGGGGGACAACAAGAGACCCAGTACTTC. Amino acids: CASSLGGGQQETQYF.

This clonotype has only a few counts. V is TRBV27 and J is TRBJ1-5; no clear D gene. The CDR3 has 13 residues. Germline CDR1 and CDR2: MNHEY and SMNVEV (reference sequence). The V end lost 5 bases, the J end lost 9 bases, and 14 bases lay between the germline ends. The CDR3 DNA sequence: TGTGCCAGCAGTCCCCTCCAATCCGGGCCCCAGCATTTT. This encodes CASSPLQSGPQHF.

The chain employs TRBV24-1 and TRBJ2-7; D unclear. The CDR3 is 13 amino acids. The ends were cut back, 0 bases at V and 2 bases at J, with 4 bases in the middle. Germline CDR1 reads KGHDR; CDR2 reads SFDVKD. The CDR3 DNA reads TGTGCCACCAGTGATTTGGGCACCTACGAGCAGTACGTC. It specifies CATSDLGTYEQYV.

CDR3 region: CSASYGRNYEQYF. The DNA of the CDR3 is TGCAGTGCTAGCTACGGAAGAAACTACGAGCAGTACTTC. The genes are TRBV20-1 and TRBJ2-7; D not resolved. CDR3 length: 13 residues. The germline V and J ends were trimmed by 3 bases and 3 bases, with 12 bases remaining between them. The germline V gene encodes CDR1 DFQATT and CDR2 SNEGSKA (reference sequence).

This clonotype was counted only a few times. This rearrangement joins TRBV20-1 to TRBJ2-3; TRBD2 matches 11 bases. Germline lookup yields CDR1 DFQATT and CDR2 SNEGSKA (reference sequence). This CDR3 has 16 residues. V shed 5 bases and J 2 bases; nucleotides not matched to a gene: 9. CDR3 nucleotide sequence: TGCAGTGCTCAGGCACTAGCGGGGGTGGACACAGATACGCAGTATTTT. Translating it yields CSAQALAGVDTDTQYF.

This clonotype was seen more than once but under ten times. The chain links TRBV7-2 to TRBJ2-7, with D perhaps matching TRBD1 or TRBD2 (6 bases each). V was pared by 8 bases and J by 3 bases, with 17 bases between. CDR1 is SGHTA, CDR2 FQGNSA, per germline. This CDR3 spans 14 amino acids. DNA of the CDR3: TGTGCCAGCTCCCACCGGGGGCAGATCTACGAGCAGTACTTC. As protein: CASSHRGQIYEQYF.

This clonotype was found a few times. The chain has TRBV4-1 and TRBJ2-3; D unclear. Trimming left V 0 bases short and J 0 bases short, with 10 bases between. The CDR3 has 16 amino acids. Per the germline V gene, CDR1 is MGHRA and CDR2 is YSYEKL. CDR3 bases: TGCGCCAGCAGCCAAGAAACTTCCTCTAGCACAGATACGCAGTATTTT. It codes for CASSQETSSSTDTQYF.

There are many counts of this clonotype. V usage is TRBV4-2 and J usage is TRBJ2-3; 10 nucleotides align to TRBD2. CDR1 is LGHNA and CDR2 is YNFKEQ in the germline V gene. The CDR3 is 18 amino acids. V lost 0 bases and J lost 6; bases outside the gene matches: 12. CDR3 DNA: TGTGCCAGCAGCCAAGATGGTAGCGGGGGGATGGACCGGGATACGCAGTATTTT. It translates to CASSQDGSGGMDRDTQYF.

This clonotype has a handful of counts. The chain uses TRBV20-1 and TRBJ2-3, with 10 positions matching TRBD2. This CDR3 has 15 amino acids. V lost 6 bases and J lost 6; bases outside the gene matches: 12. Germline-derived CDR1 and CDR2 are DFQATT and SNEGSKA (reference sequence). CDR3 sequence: CSAERRLAGEDTQYF. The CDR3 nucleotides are TGCAGTGCCGAGAGGCGTCTAGCGGGGGAGGATACGCAGTATTTT.

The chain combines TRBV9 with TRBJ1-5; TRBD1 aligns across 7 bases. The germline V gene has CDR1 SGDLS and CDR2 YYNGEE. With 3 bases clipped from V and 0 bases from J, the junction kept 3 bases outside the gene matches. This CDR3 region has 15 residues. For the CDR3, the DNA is TGTGCCAGCAGCGCACAGGGGTATAGCAATCAGCCCCAGCATTTT. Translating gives CASSAQGYSNQPQHF.

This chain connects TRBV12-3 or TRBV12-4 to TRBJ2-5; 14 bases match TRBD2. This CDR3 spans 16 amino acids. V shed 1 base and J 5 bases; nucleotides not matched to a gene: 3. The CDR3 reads CASSLGLAGGPETQYF. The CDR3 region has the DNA TGTGCCAGCAGTTTAGGACTAGCGGGGGGGCCGGAGACCCAGTACTTC.

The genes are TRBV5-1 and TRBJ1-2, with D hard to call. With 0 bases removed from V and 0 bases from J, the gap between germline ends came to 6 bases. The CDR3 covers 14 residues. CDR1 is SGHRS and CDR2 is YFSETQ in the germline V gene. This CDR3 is CASSLDTPNYGYTF. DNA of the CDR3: TGCGCCAGCAGCTTGGACACCCCTAACTATGGCTACACCTTC.

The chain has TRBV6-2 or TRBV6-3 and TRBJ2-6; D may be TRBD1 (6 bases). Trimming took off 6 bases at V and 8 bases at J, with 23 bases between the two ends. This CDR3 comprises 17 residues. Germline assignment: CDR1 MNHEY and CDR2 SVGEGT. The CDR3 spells CASSTDRMGAWTNVLTF. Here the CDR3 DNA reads TGTGCCAGCAGCACCGACAGGATGGGAGCTTGGACCAACGTCCTGACTTTC.